This T cell receptor beta chain was sequenced in a study of shared clonotypes between healthy human individuals. The CDR3 is 15 amino acids. The germline V gene encodes CDR1 SGHTA and CDR2 FQGTGA. J gave up 7 bases and V 2 bases, and 1 base lay outside the gene matches. A remark on this clone: Its target is not known.

Whole-study results and caveats: Relative to memory subsets, naive subsets generally showed larger estimated richness. Genetic and exposure-history diversity was limited by the few donors. Shared clonotypes across all four donors exceeded non-shared ones in generation probability.

Assay: immunoSEQ multiplex PCR; the TCRdb copy retains only in-frame clones and omits some. In the table there are some 800,000 clones, 85% to 95% of which are singletons. CD45RO negativity and positive selection for CCR7 defined naive CD8 cells, a population that excluded terminally differentiated effector memory CD45RA+ cells. Sequencing was carried out using naive CD8+ T cells sorted from blood. V gene TRBV7-3 combines with J gene TRBJ2-1; TRBD2 agrees at 14 bases. The receptor was derived from a man aged 25 to 40 in good health. The CDR3 spells CASSLGTSGSNEQFF. CDR3 nucleotide sequence: TGTGCCAGCAGCTTAGGGACTAGCGGGAGTAATGAGCAGTTCTTC.